This T cell receptor beta chain was documented in a study of blood T cell repertoires in COVID-19. On the study more broadly: Samples representing acute and convalescent COVID-19 were sourced from the United States, Italy and Spain. From T cells, B-cell-depleted T cells, or PBMCs came the material, which was cDNA or gDNA.

This clone was detected only once. In the original analysis: It was from reference gene primer amplification that nucleated cell counts were estimated. Here immunoSEQ multiplex PCR was the method, and the copy in TCRdb shows in-frame clones only, minus some. The D gene and trimming were derived from the DNA, and the V and J assignments and clone size from that table. The table lists 250,000 to 350,000 clones, more than 80% of them singletons, with around 5.8% in the top ten. Trimming removed 3 bases at V and 4 bases at J, with 9 bases between. The V gene's germline CDR1 is KGHSH and CDR2 LQKENI. The CDR3 runs 14 residues.

The specimen sequenced was peripheral blood. The chain carries TRBV18 and TRBJ1-4, with D perhaps TRBD1 (6 bases). This TCR was sampled from a woman aged 45-59 years with COVID-19, enrolled during active disease. CDR3 residues: CASSPTGINEKLFF. Here the CDR3 DNA reads TGTGCCAGCTCACCCACAGGGATTAATGAAAAACTGTTTTTT. Full variable domain (missing parts from reference TRBV18 and TRBJ1-4): NAGVMQNPRHLVRRRGQEARLRCSPMKGHSHVYWYRQLPEEGLKFMVYLQKENIIDESGMPKERFSAEFPKEGPSILRIQQVVRGDSAAYFCASSPTGINEKLFFGSGTQLSVL.